A selection of T cell receptor beta chains follows, all from one sample in a study of T cell responses to AZD1222 COVID-19 vaccine. The table came from immunoSEQ multiplex PCR; TCRdb's copy has only in-frame clones and leaves some out. The sample lists more than 150,000 clones; approximately 92% were seen once. Here the sequenced sample was peripheral blood, taken on day 0 of AZD1222 vaccination. All receptors derive from an adult in good health. CDR3s include the opening cysteine and the closing phenylalanine or tryptophan.

TRBV20-1,TRBJ1-2,CSAPGTVGYTF
TRBV7-2,TRBJ2-1,CASSLMTGGDNEQFF
TRBV7-2,TRBJ2-2,CASSLARVSGTGELFF
TRBV18,TRBJ2-3,CASSPQGPTDTQYF
TRBV10-3,TRBJ2-3,CAISESFFSASFTGTQYF
TRBV6-2/TRBV6-3,TRBJ1-2,CASSLSKYGYTF
TRBV18,TRBJ1-2,CASSPSESVNYGYTF
TRBV7-2,TRBJ2-3,CASSLVNADTQYF
TRBV7-9,TRBJ2-7,CASSLAGAGNEQYF
TRBV27,TRBJ2-5,CASSPNRVLQETQYF
TRBV7-8,TRBJ1-3,CASSPGPDSGNTIYF
TRBV27,TRBJ2-3,CASSPGTSRTDTQYF
TRBV11-2,TRBJ2-3,CASSLNLAGANTDTQYF
TRBV3-1/TRBV3-2,TRBJ1-6,CASSRALSSYNSPLHF
TRBV14,TRBJ2-1,CASSRGQGTYYNEQFF
TRBV11-2,TRBJ2-5,CASSSWPGRETQYF
TRBV12-3/TRBV12-4,TRBJ1-2,CASSLRAAGYTF
TRBV27,TRBJ2-7,CASLRRASGRLGAGEQYF
TRBV30,TRBJ1-2,CAWSVGPQANYGYTF
TRBV13,TRBJ2-5,CASSFRGLLQETQYF
TRBV12-3/TRBV12-4,TRBJ2-5,CASTLRPGETQYF
TRBV4-1,TRBJ2-7,CASSLGQGGYEQYF
TRBV6-1,TRBJ2-2,CASSWDFSGELFF
TRBV6-2/TRBV6-3,TRBJ1-2,CASSTGTGGFGPYGYTF
TRBV30,TRBJ2-3,CAWSVGGSTDTQYF
TRBV7-3,TRBJ1-2,CASRPGPGRNYGYTF
TRBV3-1/TRBV3-2,TRBJ2-3,CASSQALADTQYF
TRBV30,TRBJ1-5,CAWSVGTVNQPQHF
TRBV2,TRBJ2-5,CASSELTSGASTQYF
TRBV12-3/TRBV12-4,TRBJ1-5,CASSWDSNQPQHF
TRBV18,TRBJ2-1,CASSPRVAGRGVNEQFF
TRBV30,TRBJ1-1,CAWSLKPGQGNTEAFF
TRBV6-5,TRBJ1-2,CASSYRQGLNYGYTF
TRBV24-1,TRBJ2-2,CATSPPQGTGELFF
TRBV12-3/TRBV12-4,TRBJ2-5,CASSPGQGGTQYF
TRBV5-4,TRBJ1-4,CASSRGQTREKLFF
TRBV3-1/TRBV3-2,TRBJ1-6,CASSRDRVSPLHF
TRBV4-2,TRBJ1-1,CASSQPGTENTEAFF
TRBV7-3,TRBJ1-2,CASSFEGTGGYTF
TRBV18,TRBJ1-1,CASSLQENTEAFF
TRBV30,TRBJ2-7,CAWSNKGLAGGEQYF
TRBV4-1,TRBJ1-2,CASSQRTGTDGYTF